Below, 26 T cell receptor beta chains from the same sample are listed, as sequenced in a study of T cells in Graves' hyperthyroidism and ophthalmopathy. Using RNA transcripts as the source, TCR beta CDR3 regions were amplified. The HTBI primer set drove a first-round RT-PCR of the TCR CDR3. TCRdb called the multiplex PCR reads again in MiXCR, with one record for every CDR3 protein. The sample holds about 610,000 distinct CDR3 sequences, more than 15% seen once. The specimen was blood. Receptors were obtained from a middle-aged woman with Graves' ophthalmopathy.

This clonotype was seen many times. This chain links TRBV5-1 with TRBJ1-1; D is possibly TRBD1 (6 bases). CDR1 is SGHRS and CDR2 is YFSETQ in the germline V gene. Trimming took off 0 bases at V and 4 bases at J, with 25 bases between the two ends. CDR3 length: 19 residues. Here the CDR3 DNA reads TGCGCCAGCAGCTTGGCCCTCAGAGGGGAGAGGGGGTCTGTCACTGAAGCTTTCTTT. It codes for CASSLALRGERGSVTEAFF.

The CDR3 is CASSQERTSGGETQYF. CDR3 nucleotides: TGTGCCAGCAGCCAAGAAAGAACTAGCGGGGGGGAGACCCAGTACTTC. This chain links TRBV4-2 with TRBJ2-5; 12 positions match TRBD2. The CDR3 runs to 16 residues. The V gene's germline CDR1 is LGHNA and CDR2 YNFKEQ. J lost 5 bases, V lost 0 bases, and 4 bases had no gene match.

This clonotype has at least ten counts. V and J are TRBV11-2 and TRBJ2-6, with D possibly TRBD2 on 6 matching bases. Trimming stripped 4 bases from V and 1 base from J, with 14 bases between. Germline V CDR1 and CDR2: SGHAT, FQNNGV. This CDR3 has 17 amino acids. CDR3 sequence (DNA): TGTGCCAGCAGCTCAGCTCACGGGGGTTCTGGGGCCAACGTCCTGACTTTC. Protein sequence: CASSSAHGGSGANVLTF.

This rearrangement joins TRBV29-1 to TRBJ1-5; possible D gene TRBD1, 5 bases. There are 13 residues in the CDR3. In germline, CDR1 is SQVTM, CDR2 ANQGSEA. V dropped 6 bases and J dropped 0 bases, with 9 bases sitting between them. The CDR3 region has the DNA TGCAGCGTAGGGGCGGATAGCAATCAGCCCCAGCATTTT. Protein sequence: CSVGADSNQPQHF.

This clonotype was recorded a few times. The CDR3 reads CASSVGPDTQYF. In DNA form, the CDR3 reads TGTGCCAGCAGCGTTGGGCCGGATACGCAGTATTTT. V is TRBV9 and J is TRBJ2-3; no definite D call. Germline values: CDR1 SGDLS, CDR2 YYNGEE. The ends were cut back, 2 bases at V and 6 bases at J, with 7 bases in the middle. The CDR3 is made up of 12 amino acids.

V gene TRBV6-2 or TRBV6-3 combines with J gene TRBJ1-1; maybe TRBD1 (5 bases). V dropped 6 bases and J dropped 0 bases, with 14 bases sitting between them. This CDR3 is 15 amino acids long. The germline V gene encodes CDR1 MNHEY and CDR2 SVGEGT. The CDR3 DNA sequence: TGTGCCAGCAGCCGCAACCCGACAGTGAACACTGAAGCTTTCTTT. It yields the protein CASSRNPTVNTEAFF.

In nucleotides, the CDR3 is TGTGCCTGGAGCTCGGGACAGGGCCACTATGGCTACACCTTC. It codes for CAWSSGQGHYGYTF. V and J are TRBV30 and TRBJ1-2; 9 bases are a match to TRBD1. There are 14 residues in the CDR3. V was pared by 3 bases and J by 3 bases, with 5 bases of the junction left unmatched. Germline V gene lookup returns CDR1 GTSNPN and CDR2 SVGIG (reference sequence).

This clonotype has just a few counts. The CDR3 DNA follows: TGTGCCAGCAGCCAACGCGGGGAGGGGCGGATAAGTGAGCAGTTCTTC. Its translation is CASSQRGEGRISEQFF. V and J are TRBV3-1 and TRBJ2-1, with 7 bases aligning to TRBD2. This CDR3 contains 16 residues. V lost 2 bases to trimming and J lost 9 bases; unmatched junction nucleotides: 13. Germline V gene data show CDR1 as LGHDT and CDR2 as YNNKEL (reference sequence).

CDR3: CASSRLGQPYNEQFF. The CDR3 nucleotides read TGTGCCAGCAGCCGGCTAGGACAGCCTTACAATGAGCAGTTCTTC. The rearrangement joins TRBV7-2 to TRBJ2-1; D might be TRBD1 (6 bases). Trimming pared 5 bases from V and 4 bases from J, leaving 15 bases between. Germline assignment: CDR1 SGHTA and CDR2 FQGNSA. This CDR3 is built from 15 residues.

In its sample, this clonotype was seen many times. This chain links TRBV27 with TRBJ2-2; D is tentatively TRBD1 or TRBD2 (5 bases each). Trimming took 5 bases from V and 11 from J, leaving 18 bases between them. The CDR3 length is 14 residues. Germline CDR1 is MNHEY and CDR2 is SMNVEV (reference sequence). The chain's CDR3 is CASSRTAQVSELFF. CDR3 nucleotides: TGTGCCAGCAGTAGGACTGCACAGGTGTCTGAGCTGTTTTTT.

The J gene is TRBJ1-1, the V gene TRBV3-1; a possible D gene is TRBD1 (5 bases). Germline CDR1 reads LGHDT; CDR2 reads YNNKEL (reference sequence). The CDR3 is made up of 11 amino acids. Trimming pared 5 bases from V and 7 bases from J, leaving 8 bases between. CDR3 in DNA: TGTGCCAGCAGCAAGACAGATGAAGCTTTCTTT. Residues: CASSKTDEAFF.

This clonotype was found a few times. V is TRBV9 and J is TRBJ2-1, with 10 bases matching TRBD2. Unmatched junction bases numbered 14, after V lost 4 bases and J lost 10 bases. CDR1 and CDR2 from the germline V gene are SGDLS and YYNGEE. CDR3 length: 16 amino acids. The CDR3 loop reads CASSPLAGGQTAEQFF. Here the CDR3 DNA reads TGTGCCAGCAGCCCCTTAGCGGGGGGCCAAACGGCGGAGCAGTTCTTC.

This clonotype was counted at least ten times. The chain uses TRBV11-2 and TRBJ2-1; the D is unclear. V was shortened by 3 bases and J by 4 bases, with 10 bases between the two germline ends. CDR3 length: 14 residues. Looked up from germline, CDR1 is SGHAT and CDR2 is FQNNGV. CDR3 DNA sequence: TGTGCCAGCAGCTTGGCTGGGATATACAATGAGCAGTTCTTC. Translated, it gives CASSLAGIYNEQFF. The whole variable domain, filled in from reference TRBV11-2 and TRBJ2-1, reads EAGVAQSPRYKIIEKRQSVAFWCNPISGHATLYWYQQILGQGPKLLIQFQNNGVVDDSQLPKDRFSAERLKGVDSTLKIQPAKLEDSAVYLCASSLAGIYNEQFFGPGTRLTVL.

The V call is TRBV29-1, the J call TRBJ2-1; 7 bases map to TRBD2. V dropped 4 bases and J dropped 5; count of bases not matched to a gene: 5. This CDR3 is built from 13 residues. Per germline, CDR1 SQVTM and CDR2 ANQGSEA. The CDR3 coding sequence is TGCAGCGTTGCCGGGGGGAACAACAATGAGCAGTTCTTC. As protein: CSVAGGNNNEQFF.

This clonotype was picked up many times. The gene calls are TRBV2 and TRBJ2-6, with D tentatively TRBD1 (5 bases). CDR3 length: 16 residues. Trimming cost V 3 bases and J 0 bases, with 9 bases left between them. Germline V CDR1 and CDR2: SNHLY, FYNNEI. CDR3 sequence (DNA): TGTGCCAGCAGTGACAGGGTAGGCTCTGGGGCCAACGTCCTGACTTTC. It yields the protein CASSDRVGSGANVLTF.

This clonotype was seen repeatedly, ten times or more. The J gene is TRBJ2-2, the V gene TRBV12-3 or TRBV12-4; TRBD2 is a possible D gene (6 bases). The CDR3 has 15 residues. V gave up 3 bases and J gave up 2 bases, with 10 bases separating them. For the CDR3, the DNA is TGTGCCAGCAGTTTTGGCGGGACTAACACCGGGGAGCTGTTTTTT. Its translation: CASSFGGTNTGELFF.

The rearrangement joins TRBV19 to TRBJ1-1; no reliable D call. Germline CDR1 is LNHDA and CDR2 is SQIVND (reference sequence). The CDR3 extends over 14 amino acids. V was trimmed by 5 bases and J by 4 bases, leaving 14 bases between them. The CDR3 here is CASSVTDGTTEAFF. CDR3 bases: TGTGCCAGTAGTGTAACGGACGGCACCACTGAAGCTTTCTTT.

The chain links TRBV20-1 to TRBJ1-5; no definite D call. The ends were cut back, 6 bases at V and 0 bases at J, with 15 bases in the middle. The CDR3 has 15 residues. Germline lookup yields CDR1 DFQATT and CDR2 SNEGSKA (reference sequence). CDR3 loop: CSAADKPLSNQPQHF. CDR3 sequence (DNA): TGCAGTGCAGCAGACAAACCCCTTAGCAATCAGCCCCAGCATTTT.

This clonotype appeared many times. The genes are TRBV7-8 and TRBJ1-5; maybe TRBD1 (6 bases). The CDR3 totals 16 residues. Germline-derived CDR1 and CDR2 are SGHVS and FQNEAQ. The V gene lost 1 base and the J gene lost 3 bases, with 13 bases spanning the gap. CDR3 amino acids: CASSLGNRDNNQPQHF. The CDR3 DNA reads TGTGCCAGCAGCTTAGGAAACCGGGACAACAATCAGCCCCAGCATTTT.

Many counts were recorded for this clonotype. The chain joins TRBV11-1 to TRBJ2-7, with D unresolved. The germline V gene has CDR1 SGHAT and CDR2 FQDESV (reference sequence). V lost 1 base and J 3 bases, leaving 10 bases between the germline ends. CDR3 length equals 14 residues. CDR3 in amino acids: CASSLVGPIYEQYF. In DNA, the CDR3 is TGTGCCAGCAGCTTAGTCGGACCGATCTACGAGCAGTACTTC.

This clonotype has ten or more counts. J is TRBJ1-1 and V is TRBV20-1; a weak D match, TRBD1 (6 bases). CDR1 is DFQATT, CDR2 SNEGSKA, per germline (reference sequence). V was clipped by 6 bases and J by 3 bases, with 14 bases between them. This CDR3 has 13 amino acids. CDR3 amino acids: CSARGGSYTEAFF. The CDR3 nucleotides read TGCAGTGCGAGGGGGGGAAGTTACACTGAAGCTTTCTTT.

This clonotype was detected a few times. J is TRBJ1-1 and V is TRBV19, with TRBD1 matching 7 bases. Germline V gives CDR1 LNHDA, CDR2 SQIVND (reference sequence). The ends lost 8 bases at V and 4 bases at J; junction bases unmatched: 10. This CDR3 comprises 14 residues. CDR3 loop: CASYRRGGGTEAFF. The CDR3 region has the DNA TGTGCCAGTTATCGAAGAGGGGGCGGCACTGAAGCTTTCTTT.

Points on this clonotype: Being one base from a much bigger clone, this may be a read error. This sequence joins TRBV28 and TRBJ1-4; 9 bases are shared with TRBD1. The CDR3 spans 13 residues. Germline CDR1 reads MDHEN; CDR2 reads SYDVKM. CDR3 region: CASRGQGHEKLSF. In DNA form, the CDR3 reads TGTGCCAGCAGAGGACAGGGGCATGAAAAACTGTCTTTT. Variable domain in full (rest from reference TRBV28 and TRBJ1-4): DVKVTQSSRYLVKRTGEKVFLECVQDMDHENMFWYRQDPGLGLRLIYFSYDVKMKEKGDIPEGYSVSREKKERFSLILESASTNQTSMYLCASRGQGHEKLSFGSGTQLSVL.

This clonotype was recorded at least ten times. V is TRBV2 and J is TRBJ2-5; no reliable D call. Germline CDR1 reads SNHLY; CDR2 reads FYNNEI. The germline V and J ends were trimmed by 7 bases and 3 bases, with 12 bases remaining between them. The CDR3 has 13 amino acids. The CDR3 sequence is CASIDITKETQYF. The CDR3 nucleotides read TGTGCCAGCATCGATATTACCAAAGAGACCCAGTACTTC. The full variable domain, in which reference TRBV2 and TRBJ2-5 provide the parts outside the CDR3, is EPEVTQTPSHQVTQMGQEVILRCVPISNHLYFYWYRQILGQKVEFLVSFYNNEISEKSEIFDDQFSVERPDGSNFTLKIRSTKLEDSAMYFCASIDITKETQYFGPGTRLLVL.

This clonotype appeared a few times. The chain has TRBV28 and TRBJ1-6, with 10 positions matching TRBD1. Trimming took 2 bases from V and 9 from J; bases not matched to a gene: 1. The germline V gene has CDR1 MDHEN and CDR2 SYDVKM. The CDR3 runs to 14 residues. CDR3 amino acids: CASSLDRGPSPLHF. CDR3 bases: TGTGCCAGCAGTTTAGACAGGGGGCCTTCACCCCTCCACTTT.

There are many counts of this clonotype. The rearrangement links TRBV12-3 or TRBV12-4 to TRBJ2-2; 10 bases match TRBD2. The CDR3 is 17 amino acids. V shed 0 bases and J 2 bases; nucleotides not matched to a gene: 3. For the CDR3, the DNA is TGTGCCAGCAGTTTAGCCTCTAGCGGGAGAAACACCGGGGAGCTGTTTTTT. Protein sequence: CASSLASSGRNTGELFF.